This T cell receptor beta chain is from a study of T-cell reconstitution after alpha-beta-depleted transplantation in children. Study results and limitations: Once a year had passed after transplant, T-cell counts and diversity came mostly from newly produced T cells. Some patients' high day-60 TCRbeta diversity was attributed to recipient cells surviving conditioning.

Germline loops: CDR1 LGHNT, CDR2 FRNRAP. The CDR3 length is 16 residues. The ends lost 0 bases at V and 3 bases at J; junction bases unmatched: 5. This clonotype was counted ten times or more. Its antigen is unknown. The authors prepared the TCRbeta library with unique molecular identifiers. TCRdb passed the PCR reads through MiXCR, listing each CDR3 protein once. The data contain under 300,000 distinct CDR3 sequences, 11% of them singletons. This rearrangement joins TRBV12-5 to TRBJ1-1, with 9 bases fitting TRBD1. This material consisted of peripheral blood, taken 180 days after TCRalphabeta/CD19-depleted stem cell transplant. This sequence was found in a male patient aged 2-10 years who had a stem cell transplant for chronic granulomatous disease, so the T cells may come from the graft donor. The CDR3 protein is CASGLVRTGDYTEAFF. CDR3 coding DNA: TGTGCTAGTGGTTTGGTAAGGACAGGGGACTACACTGAAGCTTTCTTT.